This TCR beta chain was identified during a study of human T cells and chemical hapten exposure (dated by TCRdb to the early 2020s). About the investigation overall: For sensitization, 2% DPC in acetone was applied to a 2 cm by 2 cm area of upper inner arm skin. Throughout the study period of around 24 weeks, patients also received therapeutic DPC doses to the scalp every week. Patch testing was done on the upper back using Finn chambers containing 0.01% DPC, and results were scored after 6 days according to International Contact Dermatitis Research Group standards. The patient cohort, mostly female, included alopecia areata with under or over 50% scalp involvement, alopecia totalis and alopecia universalis. The libraries were sequenced as a pool, and the TCR yield per sample differed mostly because of small variations in library volumes within the pool. Peripheral blood TCR repertoire changes were tracked in vivo in alopecia patients during primary and secondary sensitization to the hapten diphenylcyclopropenone (DPC). Patient blood was sampled pre-sensitization (week 0) and at 2, 6 and about 24 weeks after DPC sensitization. Blood for TCR sequencing was provided by twenty-nine alopecia patients at one to four time points (pre-sensitization, 2, 6 and 24 weeks).

The full study reports these points: DPC sensitization did not change how many TCRs were above 1 in 1000 frequency, and no evidence was found of alterations in global repertoire structure. Expanded TCRs formed significantly more large CDR3 similarity clusters than pre-sensitization or healthy control sets, consistent with antigen-driven responses. After repeated subsampling, the strength of the expansion versus patch-test correlation and the threshold at which it became significant changed. Alopecia, a presumed autoimmune disease, was present in all patients, so the immune response of the patients might differ from that of healthy individuals. Patch test score correlated positively with the number of PT1 expanded TCRs, reaching significance at thresholds 8, 16 and 32 but not at 4.

CDR1 SQVTM and CDR2 ANQGSEA are derived from the germline V gene. From the cysteine up to the phenylalanine, the CDR3 has a length of 11 residues. Here the CDR3 DNA is all that survives: 33 bases in frame from base 1. Library prep was done by RACE. Sequencing instrument: NextSeq 500. Library preparation attached unique molecular identifiers to individual cDNA molecules for quantitative, reproducible TCR counting. Each blood RNA sample was used to sequence both TCR alpha and TCR beta chains. In the authors' own workflow: A median of roughly 98,000 TCRs per sample was observed, with a range of roughly 23,224 to 750,000. V, J and CDR3 annotation of the TCR reads was carried out using the Decombinator software suite. For PS versus PT1 abundance plots, all samples were subsampled to the same number of TCRs (28,000). TCRs were defined as expanded if absent before sensitization and observed at least eight times at the 2-week time point. TCRdb redid the processing of the public reads, applying fastp at Q25 and MiXCR, and retained in-frame beta chains. CDR3 protein sequences are deduplicated, and each keeps its most common genes and DNA. The V and J calls and clone size are TCRdb's, not the authors'. For this sample the table gives approximately 80,000 distinct CDR3 sequences, of which 10% to 14% were detected only once. Approximately 3.7% of the sample is in the top ten clones.

The time point label on this specimen signifies: patch test 3, about 24 weeks after DPC sensitization. The label giving this sample's treatment or condition can be read as: therapeutic diphenylcyclopropenone sensitization with weekly scalp DPC. At each patch-test visit, blood was drawn before the patch test was applied. Eligible patients were aged 18 to 70, diagnosed with alopecia, deemed suitable for DPC therapy, and excluded if pregnant. Total RNA was extracted from unfractionated whole blood collected in Tempus Blood RNA tubes. Concerning this clonotype: Its antigen is currently not known. Just one base apart from a much larger clone, this may be a read error.

Sequenced material: whole blood, taken in connection with sensitization to the hapten diphenylcyclopropenone (DPC). The V gene is TRBV29-1 and the J gene is TRBJ2-7; the D gene identity is not certain. The clonotype originates from a woman aged 50 to 60 with alopecia areata. Some clones in this sample may be carry-over from other donors' samples. The bases read TGCAGCGTCCTGGTTACCTACGAGCAGCACTTC. Translated, it reads CSVLVTYEQHF.